This T cell receptor beta chain comes out of a study of CD8+ T cells in alopecia areata. As for the study in general: After 6 to 18 months of tofacitinib, follow-up continued 6 months off drug.

Study-level findings and limits: Unlike in mice, where it was clearer, TCR sharing across patients was less clear, possibly HLA-related.

Isolated RNA was reverse transcribed into cDNA used as the sequencing template. Profiling relied on immunoSEQ multiplex PCR, and the TCRdb table lists in-frame clones only, not all of them. Here the sample spans 250,000 or so clones, roughly two thirds being singletons. CDR1 is KGHSH, CDR2 LQKENI, per germline. After removal of 3 bases from V and 6 bases from J, the junction contained 11 bases not matched to a gene. The CDR3 sequence is 16 residues long. On this clone itself: Its target is unknown.

The receptor was isolated from a human donor with alopecia areata. Sequences were derived from CD4+ T cells sorted from blood, sampled at week 0. V and J are TRBV18 and TRBJ1-5; 7 bases align to TRBD1. CDR3 nucleotides: TGTGCCAGCTCACCCGGACAGGCAAGGCAATCTCAGCCCCAGCATTTT. It yields the protein CASSPGQARQSQPQHF.